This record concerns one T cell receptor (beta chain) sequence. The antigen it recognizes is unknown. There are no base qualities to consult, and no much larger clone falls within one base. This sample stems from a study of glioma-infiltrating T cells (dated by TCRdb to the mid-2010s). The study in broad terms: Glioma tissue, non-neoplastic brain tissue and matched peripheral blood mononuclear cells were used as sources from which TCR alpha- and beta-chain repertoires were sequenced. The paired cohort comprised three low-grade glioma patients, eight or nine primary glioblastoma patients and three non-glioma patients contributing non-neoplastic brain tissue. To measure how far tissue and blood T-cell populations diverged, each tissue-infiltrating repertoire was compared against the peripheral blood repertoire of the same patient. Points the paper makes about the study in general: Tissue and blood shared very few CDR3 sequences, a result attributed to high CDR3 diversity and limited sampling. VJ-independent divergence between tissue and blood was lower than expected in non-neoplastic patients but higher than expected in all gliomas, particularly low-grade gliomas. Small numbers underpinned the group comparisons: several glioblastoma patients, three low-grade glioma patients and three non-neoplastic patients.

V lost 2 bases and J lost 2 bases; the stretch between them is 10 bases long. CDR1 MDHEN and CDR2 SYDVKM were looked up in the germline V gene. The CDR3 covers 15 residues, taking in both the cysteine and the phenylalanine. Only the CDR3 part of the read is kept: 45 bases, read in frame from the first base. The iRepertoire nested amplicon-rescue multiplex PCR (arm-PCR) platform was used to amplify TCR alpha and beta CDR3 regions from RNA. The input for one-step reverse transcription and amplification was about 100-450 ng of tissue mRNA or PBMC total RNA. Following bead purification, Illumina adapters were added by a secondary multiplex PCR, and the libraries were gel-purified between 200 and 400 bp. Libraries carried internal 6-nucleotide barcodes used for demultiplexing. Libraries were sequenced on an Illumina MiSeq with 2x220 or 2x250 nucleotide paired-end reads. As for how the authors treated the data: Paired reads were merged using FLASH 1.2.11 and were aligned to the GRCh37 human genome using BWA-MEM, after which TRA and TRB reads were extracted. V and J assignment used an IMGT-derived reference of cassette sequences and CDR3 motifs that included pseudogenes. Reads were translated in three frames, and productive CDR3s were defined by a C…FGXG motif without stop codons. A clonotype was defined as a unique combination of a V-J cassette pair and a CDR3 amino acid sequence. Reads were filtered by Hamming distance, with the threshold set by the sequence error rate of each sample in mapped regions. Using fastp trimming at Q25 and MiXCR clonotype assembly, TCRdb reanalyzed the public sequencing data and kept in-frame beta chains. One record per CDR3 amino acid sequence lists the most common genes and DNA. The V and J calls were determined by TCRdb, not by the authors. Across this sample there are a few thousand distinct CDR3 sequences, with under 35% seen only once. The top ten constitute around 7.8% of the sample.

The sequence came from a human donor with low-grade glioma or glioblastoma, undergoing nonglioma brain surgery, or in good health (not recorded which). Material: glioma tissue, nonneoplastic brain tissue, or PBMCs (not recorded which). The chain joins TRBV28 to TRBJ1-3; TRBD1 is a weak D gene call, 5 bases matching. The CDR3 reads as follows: CASSLGGTTGNTIYF. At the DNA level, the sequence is TGTGCCAGCAGTTTAGGTGGGACTACTGGAAACACCATATATTTT.